This T cell receptor beta chain was sequenced in a study of early T cells in non-severe SARS-CoV-2 infection. This clonotype has more than one count but fewer than ten. Germline CDR1 reads SGHTA; CDR2 reads FQGNSA. This CDR3 region has 16 residues. V lost 3 bases and J lost 0, with 13 bases in between. Via MiXCR, TCRdb re-called the 5' RACE reads, giving one row per CDR3 protein. The sample lists approximately 70,000 distinct CDR3 sequences, about 13% occurring once. The rearrangement uses TRBV7-2 and TRBJ2-3, with D hard to call. The receptor comes from an adult who was a healthcare worker with PCR-confirmed SARS-CoV-2 infection or an uninfected control (not recorded which). The sample was whole blood. The CDR3 DNA follows: TGTGCCAGCAGCTTCCTCGACGGGTCGAGCACAGATACGCAGTATTTT. Its translation is CASSFLDGSSTDTQYF.